Following are 22 T cell receptor beta chains from one sample sequenced in a study of T-cell memory formation after mild COVID-19. TCRdb reprocessed the 5' RACE reads via MiXCR and lists one record per CDR3 protein. The table has fewer than 400,000 distinct CDR3 sequences, 16% seen once. The sequenced material came from PBMCs or a T cell subset sorted from them (not recorded which). All receptors come from a man younger than 35 who had mild COVID-19 (a few samples of this study predate the infection). Cell type and time point are not known.

This clonotype was seen repeatedly, ten times or more. V is TRBV5-6 and J is TRBJ2-3; D ambiguous. The V gene's germline CDR1 is SGHDT and CDR2 YYEEEE. V was trimmed by 2 bases and J by 5 bases, leaving 24 bases between them. The CDR3 runs 18 residues. CDR3 protein: CASSFTFVGPTVGDTQYF. The DNA for the CDR3 is TGTGCCAGCAGCTTTACGTTCGTAGGGCCAACGGTGGGAGATACGCAGTATTTT.

The CDR3 loop is CSARDFGTSGNTIYF. The CDR3 DNA reads as TGCAGTGCTAGAGATTTCGGCACCTCTGGAAACACCATATATTTT. This sequence joins TRBV20-1 and TRBJ1-3, with no clear D. The CDR3 is 15 amino acids. The germline gives CDR1 DFQATT, CDR2 SNEGSKA (reference sequence). Trimming shortened V by 0 bases and J by 0 bases, and 9 bases separated the two germline ends.

V gene TRBV2 combines with J gene TRBJ2-2; D possibly matches TRBD1 or TRBD2 (6 bases each). V gave up 8 bases and J gave up 8 bases, with 12 bases separating them. Germline values: CDR1 SNHLY, CDR2 FYNNEI. The CDR3 contains 12 residues. The CDR3 here is CASGGGLGELFF. The CDR3 nucleotides are TGTGCCAGCGGAGGGGGGTTAGGGGAGCTGTTTTTT.

J is TRBJ2-6 and V is TRBV7-2; 7 bases align to TRBD2. The germline gives CDR1 SGHTA, CDR2 FQGNSA. The ends lost 1 base at V and 3 bases at J; junction bases unmatched: 15. CDR3 length: 20 residues. The CDR3 region is CASSLGTSWGSWYGANVLTF. The CDR3 DNA reads TGTGCCAGCAGCTTAGGGACTAGTTGGGGTTCCTGGTATGGGGCCAACGTCCTGACTTTC. The full variable domain, with the rest looked up from reference TRBV7-2 and TRBJ2-6, is GAGVSQSPSNKVTEKGKDVELRCDPISGHTALYWYRQSLGQGLEFLIYFQGNSAPDKSGLPSDRFSAERTGGSVSTLTIQRTQQEDSAVYLCASSLGTSWGSWYGANVLTFGAGSRLTVL.

This clonotype was seen a handful of times. V and J are TRBV7-9 and TRBJ2-3; weak D call: TRBD1 (8 bases). Trimming removed 7 bases from V and 2 bases from J, with 16 bases in between. Germline CDR1 SEHNR, CDR2 FQNEAQ (reference sequence). The CDR3 totals 15 residues. The CDR3 sequence is CASTPQGGNTDTQYF. Here the CDR3 DNA reads TGTGCCAGCACCCCACAGGGGGGGAACACAGATACGCAGTATTTT.

This clonotype was seen a few times. The V gene is TRBV11-3, the J gene TRBJ2-2; 7 positions agree with TRBD2. CDR1 is SGHNT and CDR2 is YENEEA in the germline V gene. V gave up 5 bases and J gave up 1 base; unmatched junction bases: 7. The length of the CDR3 is 16 residues. This CDR3 is CASSPLLARNTGELFF. The DNA of the CDR3 is TGTGCCAGCAGCCCTTTACTAGCGCGGAACACCGGGGAGCTGTTTTTT.

The genes are TRBV4-1 and TRBJ2-1; 7 bases are a match to TRBD2. The CDR3 length is 12 residues. The germline V gene encodes CDR1 MGHRA and CDR2 YSYEKL. Trimming at V came to 1 base and at J to 12 bases, leaving 3 bases not matched to a gene. The CDR3 coding sequence is TGCGCCAGCAGCCAAGTAGGGGAGGGGCAGTTCTTC. It codes for CASSQVGEGQFF.

This clonotype appeared many times. A junction boundary mismatches the germline segment, possibly from a read error. The rearrangement uses TRBV7-2 and TRBJ2-1, with 10 bases identical to TRBD2. CDR3 size: 15 residues. Germline V gene data show CDR1 as SGHTA and CDR2 as FQGNSA. Here the CDR3 DNA reads TGTGCCAGCAGCGTAGCGGGGGGCCTAGAAAATGAGCAGTTCTTC. Translating gives CASSVAGGLENEQFF.

V usage is TRBV2 and J usage is TRBJ1-6; D is unresolved. CDR1 SNHLY and CDR2 FYNNEI come from the germline V gene. V dropped 6 bases and J dropped 8 bases, with 11 bases sitting between them. The CDR3 covers 13 residues. The CDR3 here is CASSYTSDSPLHF. The CDR3 DNA reads TGTGCCAGCAGCTATACATCGGATTCACCCCTCCACTTT.

V usage is TRBV19 and J usage is TRBJ1-1; 11 bases match TRBD1. With V trimmed by 7 bases and J by 6 bases, 7 bases remained unmatched. Germline CDR1 and CDR2: LNHDA and SQIVND (reference sequence). This CDR3 comprises 14 residues. The CDR3 sequence: CASKFGQGAAEAFF. CDR3 coding DNA: TGTGCCAGTAAGTTCGGACAGGGGGCCGCTGAAGCTTTCTTT.

The J gene is TRBJ1-2, the V gene TRBV5-6; D remains ambiguous. The CDR3 is made up of 13 amino acids. With 3 bases removed from V and 11 bases from J, the gap between germline ends came to 17 bases. The germline gives CDR1 SGHDT, CDR2 YYEEEE. The CDR3 DNA reads as TGTGCCAGCAGCTCAACGGGGTCATCGCGGTACACCTTC. Protein product: CASSSTGSSRYTF.

CDR3 amino acids: CASELGQGISQPQHF. The CDR3, as DNA: TGTGCTAGTGAACTGGGACAGGGAATTTCTCAGCCCCAGCATTTT. This sequence joins TRBV12-5 and TRBJ1-5; 9 nucleotides agree with TRBD1. Per germline, CDR1 LGHNT and CDR2 FRNRAP. V lost 7 bases and J lost 6; bases outside the gene matches: 10. The CDR3 has 15 residues.

The sample holds a few counts of this clonotype. The gene calls are TRBV4-1 and TRBJ2-7; no firm D call. The CDR3 is 15 amino acids. V was trimmed by 2 bases and J by 3 bases, leaving 14 bases between them. Germline values: CDR1 MGHRA, CDR2 YSYEKL. CDR3 DNA: TGCGCCAGCAGCCAAAGTGGGGTGGAGAGCTACGAGCAGTACTTC. Encoded protein: CASSQSGVESYEQYF.

J is TRBJ2-5 and V is TRBV5-1; 8 bases map to TRBD1. From germline, CDR1 is SGHRS and CDR2 YFSETQ. The CDR3 runs 15 residues. The J segment lost 5 bases and the V segment lost 4 bases, leaving 10 bases of the junction unmatched. CDR3 DNA: TGCGCCAGCAGCCAGGGACAGGCCCCTGGGGAGACCCAGTACTTC. Translating gives CASSQGQAPGETQYF.

This clonotype was found a few times. The V and J genes are TRBV7-2 and TRBJ2-3; 7 bases agree with TRBD2. The CDR3 totals 14 residues. Germline V gene lookup returns CDR1 SGHTA and CDR2 FQGNSA. V lost 6 bases to trimming and J lost 3 bases; unmatched junction nucleotides: 6. The CDR3 coding sequence is TGTGCCAGCAGTTTCACTAGCGAGACAGATACGCAGTATTTT. This encodes CASSFTSETDTQYF. Using reference TRBV7-2 and TRBJ2-3 for the parts outside the CDR3, the full variable domain is GAGVSQSPSNKVTEKGKDVELRCDPISGHTALYWYRQSLGQGLEFLIYFQGNSAPDKSGLPSDRFSAERTGGSVSTLTIQRTQQEDSAVYLCASSFTSETDTQYFGPGTRLTVL.

The table lists this clonotype with a few counts. The chain employs TRBV12-3 or TRBV12-4 and TRBJ2-2; D not certain. V gave up 6 bases and J gave up 5 bases, with 10 bases separating them. The CDR3 is 13 residues long. The CDR3 DNA is TGTGCCAGCAGCCCTGTTTGGACCGGGGAGCTGTTTTTT. Translation gives CASSPVWTGELFF.

The chain combines TRBV20-1 with TRBJ1-5, with 7 nucleotides matching TRBD1. J was trimmed by 4 bases and V by 6 bases; bases with no gene match: 9. Germline CDR1 is DFQATT and CDR2 is SNEGSKA (reference sequence). This CDR3 comprises 14 residues. Written as DNA, the CDR3 is TGCAGTGCGAGGACAGGTTTGCGGAATCAGCCCCAGCATTTT. Residues: CSARTGLRNQPQHF.

This clonotype came up a few times. The chain uses TRBV30 and TRBJ1-2; D unresolved. The V gene's germline CDR1 is GTSNPN and CDR2 SVGIG (reference sequence). Trimming took off 3 bases at V and 2 bases at J, with 4 bases between the two ends. The CDR3 extends over 11 amino acids. The DNA for the CDR3 is TGTGCCTGGAGCACCAACTATGGCTACACCTTC. The encoded protein is CAWSTNYGYTF. The full variable domain, its missing parts supplied by reference TRBV30 and TRBJ1-2, is SQTIHQWPATLVQPVGSPLSLECTVEGTSNPNLYWYRQAAGRGLQLLFYSVGIGQISSEVPQNLSASRPQDRQFILSSKKLLLSDSGFYLCAWSTNYGYTFGSGTRLTVV.

This clonotype appeared a few times. This chain connects TRBV3-1 to TRBJ2-5; 11 bases line up with TRBD2. Per germline, CDR1 LGHDT and CDR2 YNNKEL (reference sequence). V was clipped by 0 bases and J by 7 bases; unmatched bases: 10. The CDR3 has 17 residues. DNA for the CDR3: TGTGCCAGCAGCCAAGAACCGGGACTAGCGGCTCTAGGGACCCAGTACTTC. It specifies CASSQEPGLAALGTQYF.

V usage is TRBV20-1 and J usage is TRBJ1-1; 10 positions agree with TRBD1. The CDR3 is 14 residues long. Looked up from germline, CDR1 is DFQATT and CDR2 is SNEGSKA (reference sequence). V trimming: 1 base; J trimming: 5 bases; junction bases outside the gene matches: 4. CDR3 residues: CSARAPGQGTEAFF. In DNA, the CDR3 is TGCAGTGCTAGAGCCCCGGGACAGGGGACTGAAGCTTTCTTT.

This clonotype has just a few counts. The chain recombines TRBV7-3 with TRBJ1-2; TRBD1 aligns across 12 bases. The CDR3 loop spans 19 amino acids. Per germline, CDR1 SGHTA and CDR2 FQGTGA. V was clipped by 5 bases and J by 0 bases; unmatched bases: 13. The CDR3 coding sequence is TGTGCCAGCAGCCTCCGTTCTCCGGGACAGGGGGCGACTAACTATGGCTACACCTTC. Amino acid sequence: CASSLRSPGQGATNYGYTF.

This clonotype appeared a few times. The CDR3 reads CASSVEGRGVTDTQYF. DNA of the CDR3: TGTGCCAGCAGCGTAGAGGGGCGGGGAGTCACAGATACGCAGTATTTT. V usage is TRBV9 and J usage is TRBJ2-3; tentative D call: TRBD2 (6 bases). Trimming cost V 0 bases and J 2 bases, with 13 bases left between them. Germline V gives CDR1 SGDLS, CDR2 YYNGEE. CDR3 length equals 16 residues.